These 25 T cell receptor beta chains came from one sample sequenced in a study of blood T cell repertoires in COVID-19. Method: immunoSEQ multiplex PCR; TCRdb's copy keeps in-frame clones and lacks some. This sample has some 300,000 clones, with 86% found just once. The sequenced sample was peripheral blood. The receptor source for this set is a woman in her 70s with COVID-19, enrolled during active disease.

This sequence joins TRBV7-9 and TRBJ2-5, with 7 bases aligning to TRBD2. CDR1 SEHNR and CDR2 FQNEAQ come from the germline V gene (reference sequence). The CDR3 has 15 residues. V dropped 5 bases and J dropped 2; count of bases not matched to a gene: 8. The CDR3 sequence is CASSRGLVGQETQYF. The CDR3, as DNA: TGTGCCAGCAGCCGCGGACTAGTTGGGCAAGAGACCCAGTACTTC.

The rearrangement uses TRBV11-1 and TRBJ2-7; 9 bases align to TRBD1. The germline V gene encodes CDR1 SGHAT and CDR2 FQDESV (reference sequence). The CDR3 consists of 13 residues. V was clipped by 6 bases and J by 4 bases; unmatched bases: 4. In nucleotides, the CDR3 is TGTGCCAGCAGTGGGGACAGGGAGTACGAGCAGTACTTC. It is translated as CASSGDREYEQYF.

This chain's CDR3 is CASSIQGPSPLHF. For the CDR3, the DNA is TGTGCCAGCAGTATACAGGGACCCTCACCCCTCCACTTT. The rearrangement uses TRBV6-5 and TRBJ1-6; possible D gene TRBD1, 6 bases. The germline V and J ends were trimmed by 5 bases and 10 bases, with 12 bases remaining between them. The CDR3 has 13 amino acids. Germline CDR1 and CDR2: MNHEY and SVGAGI.

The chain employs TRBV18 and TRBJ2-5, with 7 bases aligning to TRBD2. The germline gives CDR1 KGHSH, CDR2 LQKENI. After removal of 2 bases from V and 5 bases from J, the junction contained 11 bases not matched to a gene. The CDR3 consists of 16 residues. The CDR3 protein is CASSPGGGPRSETQYF. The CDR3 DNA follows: TGTGCCAGCTCACCAGGGGGGGGTCCTCGTTCGGAGACCCAGTACTTC.

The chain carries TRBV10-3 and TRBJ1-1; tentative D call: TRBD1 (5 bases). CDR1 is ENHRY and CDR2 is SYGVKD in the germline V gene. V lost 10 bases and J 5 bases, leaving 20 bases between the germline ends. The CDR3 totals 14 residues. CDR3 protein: CASTTNGGETEAFF. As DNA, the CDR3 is TGTGCCAGCACTACAAACGGGGGGGAAACTGAAGCTTTCTTT.

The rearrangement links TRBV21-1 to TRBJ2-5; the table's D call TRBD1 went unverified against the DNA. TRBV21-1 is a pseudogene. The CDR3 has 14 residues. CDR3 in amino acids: CASSKEGAEETQYF. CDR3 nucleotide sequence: TGTGCCAGCAGCAAAGAGGGGGCAGAAGAGACCCAGTACTTC.

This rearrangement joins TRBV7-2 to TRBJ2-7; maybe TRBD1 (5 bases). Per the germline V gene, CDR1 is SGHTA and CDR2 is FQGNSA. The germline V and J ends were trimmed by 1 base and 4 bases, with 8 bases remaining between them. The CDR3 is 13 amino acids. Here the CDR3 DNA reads TGTGCCAGCAGCTTAGGCAGGGCTTACGAGCAGTACTTC. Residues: CASSLGRAYEQYF.

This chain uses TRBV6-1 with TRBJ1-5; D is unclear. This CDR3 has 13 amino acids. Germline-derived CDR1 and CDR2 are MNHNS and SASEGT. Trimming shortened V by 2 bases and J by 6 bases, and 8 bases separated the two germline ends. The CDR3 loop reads CASSETVSQPQHF. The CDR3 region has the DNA TGTGCCAGCAGTGAAACAGTCTCTCAGCCCCAGCATTTT.

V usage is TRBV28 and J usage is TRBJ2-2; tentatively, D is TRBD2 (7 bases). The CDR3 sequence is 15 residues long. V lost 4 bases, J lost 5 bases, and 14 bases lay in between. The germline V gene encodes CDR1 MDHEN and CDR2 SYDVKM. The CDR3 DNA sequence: TGTGCCAGCAGTTCGGGGGGCGAAGGGACCGGGGAGCTGTTTTTT. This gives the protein CASSSGGEGTGELFF.

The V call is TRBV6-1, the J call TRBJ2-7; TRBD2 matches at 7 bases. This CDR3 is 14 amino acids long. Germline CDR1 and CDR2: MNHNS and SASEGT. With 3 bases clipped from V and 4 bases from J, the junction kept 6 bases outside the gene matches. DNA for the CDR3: TGTGCCAGCAGTGAGGGACTATTAATTTACGAGCAGTACTTC. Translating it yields CASSEGLLIYEQYF.

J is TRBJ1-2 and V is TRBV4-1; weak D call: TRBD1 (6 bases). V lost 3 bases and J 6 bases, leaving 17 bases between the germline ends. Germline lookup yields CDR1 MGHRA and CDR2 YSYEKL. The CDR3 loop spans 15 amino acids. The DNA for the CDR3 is TGCGCCAGCAGCCACGGGAAACAGGGATCAAATGGCTACACCTTC. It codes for CASSHGKQGSNGYTF.

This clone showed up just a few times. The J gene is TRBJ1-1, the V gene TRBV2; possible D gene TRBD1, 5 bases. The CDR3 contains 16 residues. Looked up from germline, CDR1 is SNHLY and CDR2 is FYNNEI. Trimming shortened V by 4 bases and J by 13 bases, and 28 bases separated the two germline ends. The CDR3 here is CASSAGGRGSGFRVFF. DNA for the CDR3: TGTGCCAGCAGTGCCGGGGGGAGGGGTTCCGGATTTCGTGTTTTCTTT.

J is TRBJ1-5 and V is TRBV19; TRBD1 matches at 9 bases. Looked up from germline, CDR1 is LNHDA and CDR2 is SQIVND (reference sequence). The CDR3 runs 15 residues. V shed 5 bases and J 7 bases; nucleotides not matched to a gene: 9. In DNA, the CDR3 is TGTGCCAGTAGTGCTTCACAGGGGGCTGGGCAGCCCCAGCATTTT. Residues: CASSASQGAGQPQHF. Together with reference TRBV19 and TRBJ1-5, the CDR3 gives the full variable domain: DGGITQSPKYLFRKEGQNVTLSCEQNLNHDAMYWYRQDPGQGLRLIYYSQIVNDFQKGDIAEGYSVSREKKESFPLTVTSAQKNPTAFYLCASSASQGAGQPQHFGDGTRLSIL.

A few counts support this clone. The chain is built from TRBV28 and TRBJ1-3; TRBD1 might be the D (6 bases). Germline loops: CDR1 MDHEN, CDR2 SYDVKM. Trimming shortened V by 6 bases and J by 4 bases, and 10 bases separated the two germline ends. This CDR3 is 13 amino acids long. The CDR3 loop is CASSRGRGNTIYF. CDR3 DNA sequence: TGTGCCAGCAGCAGGGGTCGCGGAAACACCATATATTTT.

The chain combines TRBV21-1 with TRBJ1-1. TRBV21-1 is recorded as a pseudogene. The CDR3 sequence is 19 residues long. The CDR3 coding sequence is TGTGCCAGCAGCAAAGATGCTAAGGGACTTAGAAGTCTGAACACTGAAGCTTTCTTT. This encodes CASSKDAKGLRSLNTEAFF.

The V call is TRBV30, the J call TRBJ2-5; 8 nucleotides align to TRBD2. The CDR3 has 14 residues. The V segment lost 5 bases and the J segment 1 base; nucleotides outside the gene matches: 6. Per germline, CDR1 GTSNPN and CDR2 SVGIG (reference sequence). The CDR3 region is CAWVSRGGQETQYF. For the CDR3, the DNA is TGTGCCTGGGTTAGCCGGGGGGGCCAAGAGACCCAGTACTTC. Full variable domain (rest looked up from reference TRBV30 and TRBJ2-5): SQTIHQWPATLVQPVGSPLSLECTVEGTSNPNLYWYRQAAGRGLQLLFYSVGIGQISSEVPQNLSASRPQDRQFILSSKKLLLSDSGFYLCAWVSRGGQETQYFGPGTRLLVL.

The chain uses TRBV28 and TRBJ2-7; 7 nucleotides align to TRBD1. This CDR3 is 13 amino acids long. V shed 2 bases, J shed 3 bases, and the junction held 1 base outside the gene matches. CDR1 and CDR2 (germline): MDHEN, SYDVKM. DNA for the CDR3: TGTGCCAGCAGTTTAGGGACAGTCTACGAGCAGTACTTC. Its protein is CASSLGTVYEQYF.

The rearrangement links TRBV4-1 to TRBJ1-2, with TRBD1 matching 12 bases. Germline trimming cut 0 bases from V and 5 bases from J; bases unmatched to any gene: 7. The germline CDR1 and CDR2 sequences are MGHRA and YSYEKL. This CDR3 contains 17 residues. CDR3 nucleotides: TGCGCCAGCAGCCAAGATGCGGGGACAGGGGGCGATTATGGCTACACCTTC. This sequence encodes CASSQDAGTGGDYGYTF.

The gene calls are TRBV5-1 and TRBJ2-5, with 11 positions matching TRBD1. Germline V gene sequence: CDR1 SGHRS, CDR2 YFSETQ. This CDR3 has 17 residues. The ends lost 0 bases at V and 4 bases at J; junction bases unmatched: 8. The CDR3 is CASSLEGQGAPGETQYF. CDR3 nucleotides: TGCGCCAGCAGCTTGGAAGGACAGGGGGCGCCCGGAGAGACCCAGTACTTC.

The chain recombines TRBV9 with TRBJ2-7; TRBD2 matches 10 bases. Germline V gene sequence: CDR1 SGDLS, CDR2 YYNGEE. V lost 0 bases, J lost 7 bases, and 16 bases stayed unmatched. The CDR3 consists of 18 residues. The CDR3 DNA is TGTGCCAGCAGCGTAGGCAGCACTCTAGCGGGGGCCAGGGGGGAGCAGTACTTC. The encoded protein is CASSVGSTLAGARGEQYF.

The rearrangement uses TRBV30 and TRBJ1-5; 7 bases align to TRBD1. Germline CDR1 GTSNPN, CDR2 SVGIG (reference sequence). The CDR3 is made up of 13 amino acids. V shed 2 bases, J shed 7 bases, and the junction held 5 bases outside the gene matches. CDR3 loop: CAWSRDSGQPQHF. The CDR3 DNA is TGTGCCTGGAGTAGGGACAGCGGGCAGCCCCAGCATTTT. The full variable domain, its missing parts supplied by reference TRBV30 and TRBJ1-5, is SQTIHQWPATLVQPVGSPLSLECTVEGTSNPNLYWYRQAAGRGLQLLFYSVGIGQISSEVPQNLSASRPQDRQFILSSKKLLLSDSGFYLCAWSRDSGQPQHFGDGTRLSIL.

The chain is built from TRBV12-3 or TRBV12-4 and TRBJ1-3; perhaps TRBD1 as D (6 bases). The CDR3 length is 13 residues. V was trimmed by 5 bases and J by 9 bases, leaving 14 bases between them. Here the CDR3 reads CASSVPTRGTIYF. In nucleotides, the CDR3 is TGTGCCAGCAGTGTTCCGACCAGGGGCACCATATATTTT.

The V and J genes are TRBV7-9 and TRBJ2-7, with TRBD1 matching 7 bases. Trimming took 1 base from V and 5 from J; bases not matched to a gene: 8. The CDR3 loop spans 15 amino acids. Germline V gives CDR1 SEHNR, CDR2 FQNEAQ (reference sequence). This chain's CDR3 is CASSLERGLEHEQYF. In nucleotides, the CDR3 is TGTGCCAGCAGCTTAGAGAGGGGGCTAGAACACGAGCAGTACTTC.

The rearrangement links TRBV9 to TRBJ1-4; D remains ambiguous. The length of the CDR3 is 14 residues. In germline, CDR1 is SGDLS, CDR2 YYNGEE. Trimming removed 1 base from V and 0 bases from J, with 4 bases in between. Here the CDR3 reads CASSVSATNEKLFF. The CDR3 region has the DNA TGTGCCAGCAGCGTATCTGCAACTAATGAAAAACTGTTTTTT.

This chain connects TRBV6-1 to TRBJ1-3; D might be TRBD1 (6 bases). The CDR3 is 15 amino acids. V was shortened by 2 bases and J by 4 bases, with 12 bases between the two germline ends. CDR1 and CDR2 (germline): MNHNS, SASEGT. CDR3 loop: CASSEWTERGNTIYF. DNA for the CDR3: TGTGCCAGCAGTGAATGGACAGAACGAGGAAACACCATATATTTT.